This T cell receptor (beta chain) was sequenced for a study of T cell clonotyping in hematopoietic cell transplantation. Study results and caveats: Broader posttransplant TCR repertoire diversity was predicted by graft donor and pretransplant recipient Inverse Simpson Index values.

Profiling relied on immunoSEQ multiplex PCR, and the TCRdb table lists in-frame clones only, not all of them. Counted here are about 2,000 clones, roughly 78% occurring once; the ten biggest clones make up roughly 27%. There are a few counts of this clone. Its target is not known. Germline V gene data show CDR1 as GTSNPN and CDR2 as SVGIG (reference sequence). V lost 3 bases, J lost 7 bases, and 12 bases lay in between. The CDR3 sequence is 12 residues long. The chain couples TRBV30 to TRBJ1-2; D remains unclear. The receptor was isolated from a male patient in his fifties or sixties who had an allogeneic stem cell transplant from an unrelated donor, so the T cells may come from the graft donor. Some clones in this sample may be carry-over from other donors' samples. Sequencing was performed on peripheral blood mononuclear cells, taken 30 days after allogeneic stem cell transplant. CDR3 sequence (DNA): TGTGCCTGGAGCCCTCTTGAGGGTGGCTACACCTTC. This sequence encodes CAWSPLEGGYTF.